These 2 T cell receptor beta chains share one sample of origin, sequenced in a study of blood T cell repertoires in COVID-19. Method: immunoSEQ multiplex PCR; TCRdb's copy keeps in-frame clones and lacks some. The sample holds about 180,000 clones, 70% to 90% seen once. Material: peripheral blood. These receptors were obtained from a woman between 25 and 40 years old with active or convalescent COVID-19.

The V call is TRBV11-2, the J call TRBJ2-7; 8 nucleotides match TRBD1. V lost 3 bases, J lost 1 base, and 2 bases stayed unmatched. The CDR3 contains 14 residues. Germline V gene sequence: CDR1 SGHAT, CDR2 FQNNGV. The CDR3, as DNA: TGTGCCAGCAGCTTGGGACAGGTGTCCTACGAGCAGTACTTC. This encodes CASSLGQVSYEQYF.

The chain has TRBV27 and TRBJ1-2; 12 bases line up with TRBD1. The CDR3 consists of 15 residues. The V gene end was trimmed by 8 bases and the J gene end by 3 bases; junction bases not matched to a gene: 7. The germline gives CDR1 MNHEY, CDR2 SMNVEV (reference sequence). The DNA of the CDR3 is TGTGCCAGCGGAGTGGGACAGGGGGCGGACTATGGCTACACCTTC. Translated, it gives CASGVGQGADYGYTF.